These T cell receptor beta chains were read from a single sample in a study of blood T cell repertoires in COVID-19. Assay used: immunoSEQ multiplex PCR; TCRdb lists only in-frame clones, some missing. The top ten hold about 3% of the sample, which has 300,000 to 450,000 clones, around 84% seen once. The sequencing input was peripheral blood. The receptors come from a human donor in a cohort sampled during active COVID-19. Both conserved end residues are part of each CDR3. The order of the fields is clone size, V gene, D gene, J gene, CDR3 protein, CDR3 DNA. A D gene is named only where the DNA matches it firmly. Only some rows state a clone size, as once, few, many or a class for expanded clones.

clone_size: NA
v_call: TRBV27
d_call: TRBD2
j_call: TRBJ2-3
cdr3_aa: CASSPGLAGASRTDTQYF
cdr3_nt: TGTGCCAGCAGCCCGGGACTAGCGGGAGCCTCTCGCACAGATACGCAGTATTTT

clone_size: NA
v_call: TRBV28
d_call: NA
j_call: TRBJ2-7
cdr3_aa: CASSLGGQPYEQYF
cdr3_nt: TGTGCCAGCAGTTTAGGCGGGCAACCCTACGAGCAGTACTTC

clone_size: NA
v_call: TRBV2
d_call: NA
j_call: TRBJ2-7
cdr3_aa: CASSHPVGHPASSYEQYF
cdr3_nt: TGTGCCAGCAGTCACCCGGTGGGACACCCGGCTAGCTCCTACGAGCAGTACTTC

clone_size: NA
v_call: TRBV14
d_call: NA
j_call: TRBJ2-7
cdr3_aa: CASSPRDAVTFSYEQYF
cdr3_nt: TGTGCCAGCAGCCCTCGGGATGCAGTGACCTTTTCCTACGAGCAGTACTTC

clone_size: once
v_call: TRBV19
d_call: NA
j_call: TRBJ1-2
cdr3_aa: CASRRQVGEVSYGYTF
cdr3_nt: TGTGCCAGTAGAAGACAGGTGGGGGAAGTCAGCTATGGCTACACCTTC

clone_size: NA
v_call: TRBV3-1/TRBV3-2
d_call: NA
j_call: TRBJ1-1
cdr3_aa: CASSVITGLTTEAFF
cdr3_nt: TGTGCCAGCAGCGTTATTACGGGGTTAACCACTGAAGCTTTCTTT

clone_size: NA
v_call: TRBV19
d_call: NA
j_call: TRBJ1-2
cdr3_aa: CASSTAQGNYGYTF
cdr3_nt: TGTGCCAGTAGTACCGCCCAGGGGAACTATGGCTACACCTTC

clone_size: once
v_call: TRBV5-1
d_call: NA
j_call: TRBJ2-1
cdr3_aa: CASSPPQGFGYNEQFF
cdr3_nt: TGCGCCAGCAGCCCCCCCCAGGGTTTTGGGTACAATGAGCAGTTCTTC

clone_size: once
v_call: TRBV9
d_call: TRBD1
j_call: TRBJ1-2
cdr3_aa: CASSVERQGNYGYTF
cdr3_nt: TGTGCCAGCAGCGTGGAGAGACAGGGTAACTATGGCTACACCTTC

clone_size: NA
v_call: TRBV12-3/TRBV12-4
d_call: NA
j_call: TRBJ1-2
cdr3_aa: CASSLWAGYGYTF
cdr3_nt: TGTGCCAGCAGTTTGTGGGCGGGCTATGGCTACACCTTC

clone_size: NA
v_call: TRBV9
d_call: TRBD2
j_call: TRBJ2-3
cdr3_aa: CASSLGLADTDTQYF
cdr3_nt: TGTGCCAGCAGCCTAGGACTAGCAGACACAGATACGCAGTATTTT

clone_size: NA
v_call: TRBV6-1
d_call: NA
j_call: TRBJ2-1
cdr3_aa: CASSEEAWRNYNEQFF
cdr3_nt: TGTGCCAGCAGTGAAGAGGCCTGGCGGAATTACAATGAGCAGTTCTTC

clone_size: NA
v_call: TRBV12-3/TRBV12-4
d_call: NA
j_call: TRBJ2-1
cdr3_aa: CASRRVDEQFF
cdr3_nt: TGTGCCAGCAGAAGAGTGGATGAGCAGTTCTTC

clone_size: few
v_call: TRBV2
d_call: TRBD1
j_call: TRBJ1-6
cdr3_aa: CASAQGYNSPLHF
cdr3_nt: TGTGCCAGCGCACAGGGGTATAATTCACCCCTCCACTTT

clone_size: NA
v_call: TRBV29-1
d_call: TRBD2
j_call: TRBJ2-1
cdr3_aa: CSVEDQGTNSYNEQFF
cdr3_nt: TGCAGCGTTGAAGATCAAGGGACTAACTCCTACAATGAGCAGTTCTTC

clone_size: NA
v_call: TRBV6-5
d_call: TRBD1
j_call: TRBJ1-1
cdr3_aa: CASSYSSQGQEAFF
cdr3_nt: TGTGCCAGCAGTTACTCATCACAGGGGCAAGAAGCTTTCTTT

clone_size: NA
v_call: TRBV6-1
d_call: NA
j_call: TRBJ2-7
cdr3_aa: CASSELVEGGEQYF
cdr3_nt: TGTGCCAGCAGTGAACTAGTAGAGGGAGGTGAGCAGTACTTC

clone_size: once
v_call: TRBV7-2
d_call: TRBD2
j_call: TRBJ2-3
cdr3_aa: CASSPWASGGADTQYF
cdr3_nt: TGTGCCAGCAGCCCCTGGGCTAGCGGGGGCGCAGATACGCAGTATTTT

clone_size: NA
v_call: TRBV18
d_call: NA
j_call: TRBJ1-6
cdr3_aa: CASSPGQVDNSPLHF
cdr3_nt: TGTGCCAGCTCACCCGGACAAGTTGATAATTCACCCCTCCACTTT

clone_size: NA
v_call: TRBV5-6
d_call: NA
j_call: TRBJ1-2
cdr3_aa: CASSLDSLNYGYTF
cdr3_nt: TGTGCCAGCAGCTTGGACTCCCTAAACTATGGCTACACCTTC

clone_size: NA
v_call: TRBV5-1
d_call: TRBD2
j_call: TRBJ2-5
cdr3_aa: CASSPGTSESTQYF
cdr3_nt: TGCGCCAGCAGCCCAGGGACTAGCGAGTCGACCCAGTACTTC

clone_size: NA
v_call: TRBV28
d_call: TRBD2
j_call: TRBJ2-3
cdr3_aa: CASSPLWAGEADTQYF
cdr3_nt: TGTGCCAGCAGCCCGCTATGGGCGGGAGAAGCAGATACGCAGTATTTT

clone_size: NA
v_call: TRBV4-1
d_call: TRBD2
j_call: TRBJ2-6
cdr3_aa: CASSPPGGLGANVLTF
cdr3_nt: TGCGCCAGCAGCCCCCCGGGGGGGCTAGGGGCCAACGTCCTGACTTTC

clone_size: NA
v_call: TRBV5-1
d_call: NA
j_call: TRBJ2-2
cdr3_aa: CASSLDGAYTGELFF
cdr3_nt: TGCGCCAGCAGCTTGGATGGGGCCTACACCGGGGAGCTGTTTTTT

clone_size: once
v_call: TRBV24-1
d_call: TRBD2
j_call: TRBJ2-7
cdr3_aa: CATSERLAGVDEQYF
cdr3_nt: TGTGCCACCAGTGAACGACTAGCGGGAGTGGACGAGCAGTACTTC

clone_size: NA
v_call: TRBV4-1
d_call: NA
j_call: TRBJ2-7
cdr3_aa: CASSQTPLSYEQYF
cdr3_nt: TGCGCCAGCAGCCAGACTCCTCTCTCCTACGAGCAGTACTTC

clone_size: once
v_call: TRBV3-1/TRBV3-2
d_call: NA
j_call: TRBJ1-1
cdr3_aa: CASSPRGGALTEAFF
cdr3_nt: TGTGCCAGCAGCCCCCGGGGAGGGGCTTTGACTGAAGCTTTCTTT

clone_size: few
v_call: TRBV7-2
d_call: NA
j_call: TRBJ2-4
cdr3_aa: CASSSTDSKNIQYF
cdr3_nt: TGTGCCAGCAGCTCGACGGACTCCAAAAACATTCAGTACTTC

clone_size: NA
v_call: TRBV20-1
d_call: NA
j_call: TRBJ2-7
cdr3_aa: CSAPQGYEQYF
cdr3_nt: TGCAGTGCTCCCCAGGGATACGAGCAGTACTTC

clone_size: NA
v_call: TRBV19
d_call: NA
j_call: TRBJ2-7
cdr3_aa: CASSIAGRGFAYEQYF
cdr3_nt: TGTGCCAGTAGTATCGCAGGAAGGGGCTTCGCCTACGAGCAGTACTTC

clone_size: NA
v_call: TRBV4-2
d_call: TRBD1
j_call: TRBJ2-7
cdr3_aa: CASSQPGQGDEQYF
cdr3_nt: TGTGCCAGCAGCCAACCGGGACAGGGGGACGAGCAGTACTTC

clone_size: NA
v_call: TRBV29-1
d_call: NA
j_call: TRBJ2-7
cdr3_aa: CSVETVASYEQYF
cdr3_nt: TGCAGCGTTGAGACAGTGGCCTCCTACGAGCAGTACTTC

clone_size: NA
v_call: TRBV27
d_call: TRBD1
j_call: TRBJ1-6
cdr3_aa: CASSFGQDNSPLHF
cdr3_nt: TGTGCCAGCAGTTTTGGACAGGATAATTCACCCCTCCACTTT

clone_size: NA
v_call: TRBV6-2/TRBV6-3
d_call: TRBD1
j_call: TRBJ1-4
cdr3_aa: CASSYSDIGQGDGEKLFF
cdr3_nt: TGTGCCAGCAGTTACTCCGATATAGGACAGGGAGACGGTGAAAAACTGTTTTTT

clone_size: NA
v_call: TRBV4-1
d_call: TRBD1
j_call: TRBJ2-1
cdr3_aa: CASSPRAGGNYNEQFF
cdr3_nt: TGCGCCAGCAGCCCGAGGGCAGGGGGCAACTACAATGAGCAGTTCTTC

clone_size: NA
v_call: TRBV23-1
d_call: NA
j_call: TRBJ2-7
cdr3_aa: CASSRPLGGVRGRKQYF
cdr3_nt: TGCGCCAGCAGTCGCCCCCTGGGGGGGGTTAGGGGGAGGAAGCAGTACTTC

clone_size: NA
v_call: TRBV7-8
d_call: TRBD1
j_call: TRBJ1-1
cdr3_aa: CASSLGETGGTEAFF
cdr3_nt: TGTGCCAGCAGCTTAGGGGAGACAGGGGGCACTGAAGCTTTCTTT

clone_size: NA
v_call: TRBV2
d_call: TRBD1
j_call: TRBJ2-7
cdr3_aa: CASTTDRDPSEQYF
cdr3_nt: TGTGCCAGCACTACAGACAGGGATCCCTCCGAGCAGTACTTC

clone_size: NA
v_call: TRBV5-5
d_call: TRBD2
j_call: TRBJ2-1
cdr3_aa: CASSWGRSGRAFYNEQFF
cdr3_nt: TGTGCCAGCAGCTGGGGGAGGAGCGGGAGGGCTTTTTACAATGAGCAGTTCTTC

clone_size: NA
v_call: TRBV5-1
d_call: NA
j_call: TRBJ2-2
cdr3_aa: CASSFTENTGELFF
cdr3_nt: TGCGCCAGCAGCTTTACTGAGAACACCGGGGAGCTGTTTTTT

clone_size: few
v_call: TRBV3-1/TRBV3-2
d_call: TRBD2
j_call: TRBJ2-2
cdr3_aa: CASSQDRLAGVDTGELFF
cdr3_nt: TGTGCCAGCAGCCAAGATCGACTAGCGGGGGTAGACACCGGGGAGCTGTTTTTT

clone_size: NA
v_call: TRBV3-1/TRBV3-2
d_call: NA
j_call: TRBJ2-3
cdr3_aa: CASSQDLNRGTDTQYF
cdr3_nt: TGTGCCAGCAGCCAAGATCTTAACAGGGGCACAGATACGCAGTATTTT

clone_size: NA
v_call: TRBV10-3
d_call: NA
j_call: TRBJ1-3
cdr3_aa: CASSIGDTIYF
cdr3_nt: TGTGCCTCCAGTATTGGAGACACCATATATTTT

clone_size: few
v_call: TRBV6-4
d_call: NA
j_call: TRBJ2-2
cdr3_aa: CASSGQGNTGELFF
cdr3_nt: TGTGCCAGCAGTGGCCAGGGGAACACCGGGGAGCTGTTTTTT

clone_size: NA
v_call: TRBV6-2/TRBV6-3
d_call: TRBD1
j_call: TRBJ2-2
cdr3_aa: CASSPDRGGTGELFF
cdr3_nt: TGTGCCAGCAGCCCTGACAGGGGCGGGACCGGGGAGCTGTTTTTT

clone_size: NA
v_call: TRBV19
d_call: NA
j_call: TRBJ1-1
cdr3_aa: CASSPSGGAEAFF
cdr3_nt: TGTGCCAGTAGTCCATCAGGAGGGGCTGAAGCTTTCTTT

clone_size: few
v_call: TRBV7-2
d_call: NA
j_call: TRBJ2-5
cdr3_aa: CASSPDIGRETQYF
cdr3_nt: TGTGCCAGCAGTCCAGACATTGGTCGGGAGACCCAGTACTTC

clone_size: NA
v_call: TRBV11-2
d_call: NA
j_call: TRBJ2-2
cdr3_aa: CASSLILNTGELFF
cdr3_nt: TGTGCCAGCAGCTTAATCCTGAACACCGGGGAGCTGTTTTTT

clone_size: NA
v_call: TRBV5-1
d_call: NA
j_call: TRBJ2-7
cdr3_aa: CASRFSLSYDYEQYF
cdr3_nt: TGCGCCAGCAGATTCTCGCTCTCCTACGATTACGAGCAGTACTTC

clone_size: NA
v_call: TRBV7-8
d_call: TRBD1
j_call: TRBJ2-1
cdr3_aa: CASSYFPGQGNEQFF
cdr3_nt: TGTGCCAGCAGCTACTTCCCGGGACAGGGAAATGAGCAGTTCTTC

clone_size: NA
v_call: TRBV5-1
d_call: TRBD2
j_call: TRBJ2-7
cdr3_aa: CASTETSGSYEQYF
cdr3_nt: TGCGCCAGCACCGAGACTAGCGGGAGCTACGAGCAGTACTTC

clone_size: NA
v_call: TRBV7-2
d_call: TRBD2
j_call: TRBJ2-1
cdr3_aa: CASSLVGTSDNEQFF
cdr3_nt: TGTGCCAGCAGCTTAGTCGGGACTAGCGACAATGAGCAGTTCTTC

clone_size: few
v_call: TRBV4-2
d_call: NA
j_call: TRBJ2-6
cdr3_aa: CASSQEDSGSGANVLTF
cdr3_nt: TGTGCCAGCAGCCAAGAGGACAGCGGCTCTGGGGCCAACGTCCTGACTTTC

clone_size: NA
v_call: TRBV4-2
d_call: NA
j_call: TRBJ1-5
cdr3_aa: CASSQDAGSGQPQHF
cdr3_nt: TGTGCCAGCAGCCAAGATGCGGGGTCAGGACAGCCCCAGCATTTT

clone_size: NA
v_call: TRBV19
d_call: NA
j_call: TRBJ1-6
cdr3_aa: CASSDGQSYNSPLHF
cdr3_nt: TGTGCCAGTAGTGATGGACAGAGCTATAATTCACCCCTCCACTTT

clone_size: NA
v_call: TRBV2
d_call: NA
j_call: TRBJ2-7
cdr3_aa: CASKQVYEQYF
cdr3_nt: TGTGCCAGCAAACAGGTCTACGAGCAGTACTTC

clone_size: few
v_call: TRBV5-1
d_call: NA
j_call: TRBJ1-3
cdr3_aa: CASSLYGDSGNTIYF
cdr3_nt: TGCGCCAGCAGCTTGTACGGGGACTCTGGAAACACCATATATTTT